This TCR beta chain was captured by sequencing in a study of beta chain features in type 1 diabetes. Across the whole study: Across all samples, some 98 million sorted cells were examined.

Expressed TCRB transcripts were sequenced, since all the RNA that had been isolated was reverse transcribed. Using immunoSEQ multiplex PCR, the repertoire was profiled, and TCRdb retains in-frame clones only, with some absent. Here the sample spans under 550,000 clones, approximately 10% being singletons. CDR1 is SGHVS and CDR2 is FQNEAQ in the germline V gene. The V end was cut by 1 base, the J end by 5 bases, with 17 bases between. This CDR3 comprises 16 residues. This clonotype was sampled from a woman between 18 and 29 years old in good health. V gene TRBV7-8 combines with J gene TRBJ1-2; TRBD1 might be the D (5 bases). The specimen sequenced was naive CD4+ T cells from blood. The CDR3 is CASSLEKGIRLYGYTF. CDR3 nucleotides: TGTGCCAGCAGCTTAGAGAAGGGGATTCGACTGTATGGCTACACCTTC.